Reported below is one T cell receptor beta chain. This clonotype has a count of ten or more. What this receptor recognizes is not known. Base qualities are not at hand, and no much larger clone is one base apart. The TCR beta CDR3 regions were amplified from the RNA transcripts. A first-round RT-PCR of the TCR CDR3 used the HTBI primer set with the Qiagen OneStep RT-PCR kit. The libraries were constructed in a second round of multiplex PCR and then size-selected and purified. The libraries were sequenced on an Illumina HiSeq2000 using paired-end 100 bp reads. The authors' analysis ran thus. SOAPnuke was used to process the raw data, with reads discarded if the reads contained adapters or uncalled bases, had a mean Phred below 15, or lacked an exact constant-primer or identifier match. COPE v1.2.5 was used to merge high-quality paired reads, and clonotypes were defined as unique nucleotide sequences. MiTCR v1.1 was used to align clonotypes to the IMGT TRBV, TRBD and TRBJ reference segments. Analysis was restricted to V-J combinations with a frequency above 0.0001, which covered about 99% of repertoires. The TCS score was defined as the ratio of F50 (clonal expansion) to E x V (chaos), calculated using BLOSUM62-based TCRdist between CDR3 peptides within each V-J. Welch's t-statistics and random forest reduced around 520 V-J features to 13, which were used in a naive Bayes classifier (R e1071). TCRdb itself trimmed the public reads at Q25 with fastp, ran MiXCR and retained productive beta chains. Each record represents a unique CDR3 protein, reported with the most common genes and DNA among its rows. The V and J calls shown here were made by TCRdb, not taken from the authors' results. The sample has around 700,000 distinct CDR3 sequences on record, approximately 18% of them singletons. The top ten constitute roughly a sixth of the sample.

This entry is derived from a study of T cells in Graves' hyperthyroidism and ophthalmopathy (dated by TCRdb to the late 2010s). As for the study more broadly: Peripheral blood was sampled at the time of initial diagnosis, prior to any treatment. In addition, the study compared T-cell repertoires in thyroid tissue and in blood from roughly 6 Graves' hyperthyroidism patients. TCR V-J signatures able to tell the groups apart were searched for in a discovery cohort of 100 or so patients, of whom 43 had Graves' ophthalmopathy and about 60 had stable Graves' hyperthyroidism. The paper reports TCR Vbeta CDR3 sequencing of 135 peripheral blood samples: approximately 41 ophthalmopathy, approximately 74 hyperthyroidism and approximately 17 progressor patients. Prospective prediction of ophthalmopathy was tested in an independent validation cohort consisting of 18 to 20 hyperthyroidism patients and 15 to 17 patients who later progressed to ophthalmopathy. After blood sampling, hyperthyroidism patients were treated with methimazole at a starting dose of 30 mg daily, and ophthalmopathy patients were treated with high-dose intravenous methylprednisolone. The roughly 100 discovery patients were randomly divided into training and test sets at a 7:3 ratio. The investigation overall reported the following: During validation, the model predicted progression to ophthalmopathy a median of approximately 7 months ahead of onset, with around 70% sensitivity and 72% to 80% specificity. A 13 V-J signature model separated ophthalmopathy from stable hyperthyroidism, with roughly 88% sensitivity and about 81% specificity in cross-validation and 80%/75% in testing. Blood samples also contained most of the expanded thyroid clonotypes (frequency above 0.001), which suggests that blood repertoires may reflect thyroid immune responses. No statistical method was used to fix the sample size in advance, and group allocation was not hidden from the investigators.

Hyperthyroidism patients were aged 18 to 65 years and newly diagnosed, with disease duration of less than 2 months. The study excluded patients with uncontrolled infections, other autoimmune diseases, pregnancy or lactation. Diagnoses were established on the basis of clinical symptoms, serum thyroxine and TRAb, thyroid ultrasound, and orbital computed tomography. For progressor patients, blood was drawn at the first diagnosis of hyperthyroidism, before any ophthalmopathy symptoms had appeared. PBMCs were isolated from 10 ml of fresh peripheral blood by Ficoll-Paque density gradient centrifugation. Patients classed as progressors first received a Graves' hyperthyroidism diagnosis and then went on to develop ophthalmopathy during follow-up. Trizol reagent was used to extract total RNA, and RNA quality was then checked on an Agilent 2100 Bioanalyzer. The cysteine opens and the phenylalanine closes a CDR3 of 13 amino acids. Here the CDR3 DNA is all that survives: 39 bases in frame from base 1. Trimming takes 5 bases off V and 4 bases off J; junction bases not matched to a gene: 5. CDR1 DFQATT and CDR2 SNEGSKA were looked up in the germline V gene (reference sequence).

The receptor chain draws on TRBV20-1 and TRBJ1-3; 7 central bases correspond to TRBD1. The sequenced material came from blood. This TCR was sampled from a woman between 45 and 60 years old with Graves' hyperthyroidism that later progressed to Graves' ophthalmopathy. CDR3 reads: CSAPQGGGNTIYF. In nucleotides, the sequence is TGCAGTGCTCCCCAGGGGGGCGGAAACACCATATATTTT.